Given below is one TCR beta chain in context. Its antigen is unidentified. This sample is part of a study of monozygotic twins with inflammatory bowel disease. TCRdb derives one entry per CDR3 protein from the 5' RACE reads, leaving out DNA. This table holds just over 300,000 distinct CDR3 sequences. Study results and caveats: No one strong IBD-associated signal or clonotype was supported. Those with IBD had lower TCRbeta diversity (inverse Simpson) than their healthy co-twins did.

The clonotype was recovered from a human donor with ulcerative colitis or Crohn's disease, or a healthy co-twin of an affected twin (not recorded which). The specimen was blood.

This CDR3 reads CASSAGQGTYNEQFF. The chain combines TRBV2 with TRBJ2-1; with no DNA, the TCRdb D assignment of TRBD1 cannot be verified. The CDR3 covers 15 residues. Germline CDR1 SNHLY, CDR2 FYNNEI. Full variable domain (remainder filled in from reference TRBV2 and TRBJ2-1): EPEVTQTPSHQVTQMGQEVILRCVPISNHLYFYWYRQILGQKVEFLVSFYNNEISEKSEIFDDQFSVERPDGSNFTLKIRSTKLEDSAMYFCASSAGQGTYNEQFFGPGTRLTVL.